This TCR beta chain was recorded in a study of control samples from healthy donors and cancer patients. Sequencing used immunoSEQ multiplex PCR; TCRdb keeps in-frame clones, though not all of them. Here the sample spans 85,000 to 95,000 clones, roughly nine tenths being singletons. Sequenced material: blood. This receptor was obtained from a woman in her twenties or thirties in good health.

The CDR3 nucleotides read TGTGCAACGACGGGTGGGGCTGACACTGAAGCTTTCTTT. Residues: CATTGGADTEAFF. The V and J genes are TRBV2 and TRBJ1-1, with D possibly matching TRBD1 (5 bases). Germline CDR1 SNHLY, CDR2 FYNNEI. This CDR3 has 13 amino acids.